These T cell receptor beta chains were read from a single sample in a study of T cells in Graves' hyperthyroidism and ophthalmopathy. MiXCR, applied by TCRdb to the multiplex PCR reads, yields one record per CDR3 protein. The sample has fewer than 700,000 distinct CDR3 sequences; 17% are singletons. The sample consisted of blood. The receptor source for this set is a woman aged 18-29 years with Graves' ophthalmopathy. Both conserved end residues are part of each CDR3. The D gene is left open where the match is weak. Only some rows state a clone size, as once, few, many or a class for expanded clones.

>few|TRBJ2-1|TRBD2|TRBV27
TGTGCCAGCAGTGGGACTAGCGGGACGGGTGAGCAGTTCTTC
CASSGTSGTGEQFF
>many|TRBJ2-4|TRBD2|TRBV28
TGTGCCATCCGAGCGGGAGCGGACATTCAGTACTTC
CAIRAGADIQYF
>many|TRBJ1-2|-|TRBV20-1
TGCAGTGCTAGTGTTTACGTACAGGGCTACACCTTC
CSASVYVQGYTF
>many|TRBJ1-1|-|TRBV7-8
TGTGCCAGCAGCTGGACAGATACGAACACTGAAGCTTTCTTT
CASSWTDTNTEAFF
>-|TRBJ1-6|-|TRBV20-1
TGCAGTGCCCCCCGGGGCGGAGATAATTCACCCCTCCACTTT
CSAPRGGDNSPLHF
>many|TRBJ1-2|-|TRBV30
TGTGCCTGGAGTCCTGGGACGGATGGCTACACCTTC
CAWSPGTDGYTF
>-|TRBJ1-2|TRBD1|TRBV5-5
TGTGCCAGCACCAGCTTCTCGGGGACAGGACGCTATGGCTACACCTTC
CASTSFSGTGRYGYTF
>many|TRBJ1-2|-|TRBV11-3
TGTGCCAGCAGCCCCCAGCGGGGCGGGGGCTACACCTTC
CASSPQRGGGYTF
>few|TRBJ2-1|TRBD1|TRBV24-1
TGTGCCACCAGTGATCCCGGGACAGCGCTAAATGAGCAGTTCTTC
CATSDPGTALNEQFF
>-|TRBJ2-7|-|TRBV6-2/TRBV6-3
TGTGCCAGCACCATGGGGTTTACCCTCTCCGAGCAGTACTTC
CASTMGFTLSEQYF
>many|TRBJ2-2|-|TRBV6-2/TRBV6-3
TGTGCCAGCAGTTCGGGCCTGAATCGTGGGGGGACCGGGGAGCTGTTTTTT
CASSSGLNRGGTGELFF
>many|TRBJ2-5|TRBD2|TRBV28
TGTGCCAGCAGTGACCCTCGGACTAGCGGACAAGAGACCCAGTACTTC
CASSDPRTSGQETQYF
>few|TRBJ2-3|TRBD2|TRBV27
TGTGCCAGCAGTTCGACTAGCGGGGGCCCTAAAGATACGCAGTATTTT
CASSSTSGGPKDTQYF
>few|TRBJ1-2|-|TRBV27
TGTGCCAGCAGTTTCTGGGGGGGGGATGGCTACACCTTC
CASSFWGGDGYTF
>-|TRBJ1-2|-|TRBV7-6
TGTGCCAGCAGCTTAGAACAGGGTCTTAGCTACACCTTC
CASSLEQGLSYTF
>few|TRBJ2-5|-|TRBV3-2
TGTGCCAGCAGCCAAGATGAGAACCAAGAGACCCAGTACTTC
CASSQDENQETQYF
>few|TRBJ2-7|TRBD2|TRBV30
TGTGCCTGGAGAGGAGCGGGAGGACCGGGGGAGCAGTACTTC
CAWRGAGGPGEQYF
>many|TRBJ2-7|TRBD1|TRBV27
TGTGCCAGCAGTCGCCTCCGGGACAGGGGGAGCGAGCAGTACTTC
CASSRLRDRGSEQYF
>many|TRBJ1-2|-|TRBV18
TGTGCCAGCTACCAAGAGGGTTGGGGCTACACCTTC
CASYQEGWGYTF
>few|TRBJ2-3|TRBD2|TRBV10-1
TGCGCCAGCAGTGAGTCGGGGGGGGGGACCAGGAGGGCAGATACGCAGTATTTT
CASSESGGGTRRADTQYF
>-|TRBJ1-3|TRBD1|TRBV2
TGTGCCAGCTGGTCAGGGGGAGGAAACACCATATATTTT
CASWSGGGNTIYF
>-|TRBJ1-1|-|TRBV5-1
TGCGCCAGCAGCCACAGCGGGGGGGCCACTGAAGCTTTCTTT
CASSHSGGATEAFF
>few|TRBJ2-3|-|TRBV15
TGTGCCACCAGCAGAGATTGGAAAAGCGGGAGCACAGATACGCAGTATTTT
CATSRDWKSGSTDTQYF